This T cell receptor (beta chain) was profiled in a study of PD-1 blockade in classical Hodgkin lymphoma. Study-wide results and limits: Before treatment, complete responders showed about the same diversity as newly diagnosed patients. CD4+ TCR diversity rose significantly by C4D1, and CD8+ TCR diversity did not. Newly diagnosed patients reportedly trailed healthy donors in baseline TCR diversity.

Profiled with immunoSEQ multiplex PCR; TCRdb holds only in-frame clones, not every one. The sample includes 21,000 or so clones, 85% seen only once; the top ten take roughly 14%. The CDR3 runs 14 residues. V was shortened by 4 bases and J by 4 bases, with 11 bases between the two germline ends. Germline CDR1 and CDR2: SGHNT and YENEEA. Time point of the sample: cycle 4 day 1 (C4D1), after more than five weeks of nivolumab. Every patient was affected by relapse after autologous stem cell transplantation, while exposure to brentuximab vedotin was not uniform. Complete response, partial response or progressive disease was recorded as best response. Regarding this clone: Its antigen is not identified.

This clonotype was sampled from a human donor with classical Hodgkin lymphoma. Source: peripheral blood mononuclear cells (PBMCs), taken before the fourth cycle of nivolumab. The chain is built from TRBV11-3 and TRBJ2-1; no clear D. CDR3 in amino acids: CASSSDERYNEQFF. The CDR3 bases are TGTGCCAGCAGCTCGGACGAAAGATACAATGAGCAGTTCTTC.